The present TCR beta chain was sequenced within a study of radiation and T cells in renal cell carcinoma. Study as a whole: Nephrectomy followed 15 Gy stereotactic body radiation by 4 weeks.

Produced via immunoSEQ multiplex PCR; TCRdb's table is partial and in-frame only. The sample has some 150,000 clones, approximately 86% seen once. Remarks on this clone: Its antigen remains unknown.

From germline, CDR1 is SQVTM and CDR2 ANQGSEA. The germline V and J ends were trimmed by 6 bases and 5 bases, with 16 bases remaining between them. This CDR3 has 14 amino acids. Points from the study as a whole: From baseline, blood top tumor clonotypes peaked at 2 weeks post-radiation. Pretreatment tumor biopsies were lacking, so baseline clonotypes are unknown.

Time point noted: blood 2 weeks post-SBRT. Treatment noted: 15 Gy SBRT to primary tumor, nephrectomy 4 weeks later. Blood was sampled at baseline, 2 weeks and 4 weeks after SBRT. V usage is TRBV29-1 and J usage is TRBJ2-2; tentatively, D is TRBD1 or TRBD2 (7 bases each). The specimen was blood, collected from a patient whose treatment included radiotherapy and nephrectomy. The TCR sequence derives from a woman in her fifties or sixties with renal cell carcinoma. CDR3 nucleotides: TGCAGCGTCTTGGGAGGGGGCAGGACCGGGGAGCTGTTTTTT. This gives the protein CSVLGGGRTGELFF.